Listed here are 15 T cell receptor beta chains from one sample, sequenced in a study of shared clonotypes between healthy human individuals. The table came from immunoSEQ multiplex PCR; TCRdb's copy has only in-frame clones and leaves some out. This table has over a million clones, roughly 96% appearing once. Sequencing used naive CD4+ T cells sorted from blood. The subset is: CD45RA+ positively selected. These receptors were taken from a man aged 25-45 years in good health.

This chain uses TRBV7-3 with TRBJ2-3; D not certain. The CDR3 is 14 amino acids. Trimming shortened V by 3 bases and J by 2 bases, and 9 bases separated the two germline ends. Germline CDR1 reads SGHTA; CDR2 reads FQGTGA. The CDR3 DNA follows: TGTGCCAGCAGCTTGACTCTAAACACAGATACGCAGTATTTT. This codes for CASSLTLNTDTQYF.

The chain carries TRBV15 and TRBJ2-1; 11 nucleotides agree with TRBD2. V trimming: 3 bases; J trimming: 6 bases; junction bases outside the gene matches: 4. Germline loops: CDR1 LNHNV, CDR2 YYDKDF (reference sequence). The CDR3 extends over 15 amino acids. The DNA of the CDR3 is TGTGCCACCAGCAGGGATGGACTAGCGGGCAATGAGCAGTTCTTC. This translates into CATSRDGLAGNEQFF.

V and J are TRBV18 and TRBJ1-2, with TRBD1 matching over 9 bases. The CDR3 length is 13 residues. Germline CDR1 and CDR2: KGHSH and LQKENI. Unmatched junction bases numbered 5, after V lost 5 bases and J lost 7 bases. CDR3 coding DNA: TGTGCCAGCTCAGCCGGGACAGGGACTGGCTACACCTTC. It encodes CASSAGTGTGYTF.

J is TRBJ2-2 and V is TRBV5-4, with D perhaps matching TRBD1 (6 bases). The V gene lost 0 bases and the J gene lost 4 bases, with 16 bases spanning the gap. There are 17 residues in the CDR3. Germline V lookup: CDR1 SGHNT, CDR2 YYREEE (reference sequence). The CDR3 bases are TGTGCCAGCAGCTTGGACTTTGGGGGCTCTTCCACCGGGGAGCTGTTTTTT. Protein: CASSLDFGGSSTGELFF.

Worth noting for this clone: The identical CDR3 is also encoded by other nucleotide sequences in the sample. The rearrangement uses TRBV30 and TRBJ1-5; no clear D gene. The CDR3 has 13 residues. Between the trimmed V and J ends, which lost 2 bases and 2 bases, there was a span of 7 bases. Germline V gene sequence: CDR1 GTSNPN, CDR2 SVGIG (reference sequence). The CDR3 nucleotides are TGTGCCTGGAGTCCTAGGGGCAATCAGCCCCAGCATTTT. This translates into CAWSPRGNQPQHF.

This clone was seen once. V and J are TRBV5-4 and TRBJ1-1, with D hard to call. Trimming removed 1 base at V and 2 bases at J, with 12 bases between. This CDR3 comprises 15 residues. Germline V gene lookup returns CDR1 SGHNT and CDR2 YYREEE (reference sequence). The CDR3 nucleotides are TGTGCCAGCAGCTTGATCGGCAGCCTCAACACTGAAGCTTTCTTT. Translated: CASSLIGSLNTEAFF.

The chain recombines TRBV9 with TRBJ1-1; 7 nucleotides line up with TRBD1. This CDR3 is 17 amino acids long. From germline, CDR1 is SGDLS and CDR2 YYNGEE. J lost 0 bases, V lost 3 bases, and 11 bases had no gene match. The CDR3 region is CASSAPNSGGMNTEAFF. CDR3 in DNA: TGTGCCAGCAGCGCCCCCAACTCAGGGGGTATGAACACTGAAGCTTTCTTT.

In its sample, this clone was seen once. This chain links TRBV7-9 with TRBJ1-2, with 10 bases identical to TRBD1. Germline CDR1 SEHNR, CDR2 FQNEAQ (reference sequence). The CDR3 runs to 13 residues. For the CDR3, the DNA is TGTTCACCTGGGACAGGGGATAACTATGGCTACACCTTC. Its protein product is CSPGTGDNYGYTF.

The chain is built from TRBV12-5 and TRBJ2-1; 12 nucleotides align to TRBD2. V dropped 5 bases and J dropped 7; count of bases not matched to a gene: 3. Looked up from germline, CDR1 is LGHNT and CDR2 is FRNRAP. The CDR3 extends over 14 amino acids. CDR3 sequence (DNA): TGTGCTAGTGGTCAGACTAGCGGGAGTAATGAGCAGTTCTTC. Its translation: CASGQTSGSNEQFF.

J is TRBJ2-7 and V is TRBV20-1; D unclear. The germline V gene has CDR1 DFQATT and CDR2 SNEGSKA (reference sequence). V lost 6 bases to trimming and J lost 1 base, with 7 bases between them. CDR3 length: 11 residues. CDR3 DNA sequence: TGCAGTGCCGTGGGGTCCTACGAGCAGTACTTC. Protein: CSAVGSYEQYF.

Written as DNA, the CDR3 is TGTGCCAGCCTACTAGCGATTAGCACAGATACGCAGTATTTT. Protein sequence: CASLLAISTDTQYF. This chain connects TRBV13 to TRBJ2-3; TRBD2 matches at 7 bases. CDR1 and CDR2 (germline): PRHDT, FYEKMQ (reference sequence). This CDR3 spans 14 amino acids. V was pared by 8 bases and J by 0 bases, with 5 bases of the junction left unmatched.

The J gene is TRBJ1-1, the V gene TRBV27, with D possibly matching TRBD1 (6 bases). The V gene's germline CDR1 is MNHEY and CDR2 SMNVEV (reference sequence). This CDR3 has 13 amino acids. V lost 10 bases to trimming and J lost 5 bases, with 17 bases between them. CDR3 region: CATPFRGWTEAFF. CDR3 DNA: TGTGCCACCCCTTTCAGGGGATGGACTGAAGCTTTCTTT.

The genes are TRBV5-1 and TRBJ2-1, with unresolved D. Trimming took off 2 bases at V and 8 bases at J, with 11 bases between the two ends. Germline V gives CDR1 SGHRS, CDR2 YFSETQ. This CDR3 region has 13 residues. The CDR3 DNA is TGCGCCAGCAGCTTCCCGCTAGATTATGAGCAGTTCTTC. Translated, it gives CASSFPLDYEQFF.

This chain connects TRBV28 to TRBJ1-1; maybe TRBD1 (6 bases). This CDR3 has 13 residues. Trimming removed 7 bases from V and 4 bases from J, with 13 bases in between. Looked up from germline, CDR1 is MDHEN and CDR2 is SYDVKM. CDR3 nucleotides: TGTGCCAGCAACCTTGCAGGGGTCACTGAAGCTTTCTTT. Residues: CASNLAGVTEAFF.

V usage is TRBV5-4 and J usage is TRBJ2-7; 8 bases are a match to TRBD2. Per the germline V gene, CDR1 is SGHNT and CDR2 is YYREEE (reference sequence). After removal of 4 bases from V and 6 bases from J, the junction contained 6 bases not matched to a gene. The CDR3 totals 13 residues. The CDR3 nucleotides read TGTGCCAGCAGCCAGGGACTAGTCTCCGAGCAGTACTTC. It encodes CASSQGLVSEQYF.